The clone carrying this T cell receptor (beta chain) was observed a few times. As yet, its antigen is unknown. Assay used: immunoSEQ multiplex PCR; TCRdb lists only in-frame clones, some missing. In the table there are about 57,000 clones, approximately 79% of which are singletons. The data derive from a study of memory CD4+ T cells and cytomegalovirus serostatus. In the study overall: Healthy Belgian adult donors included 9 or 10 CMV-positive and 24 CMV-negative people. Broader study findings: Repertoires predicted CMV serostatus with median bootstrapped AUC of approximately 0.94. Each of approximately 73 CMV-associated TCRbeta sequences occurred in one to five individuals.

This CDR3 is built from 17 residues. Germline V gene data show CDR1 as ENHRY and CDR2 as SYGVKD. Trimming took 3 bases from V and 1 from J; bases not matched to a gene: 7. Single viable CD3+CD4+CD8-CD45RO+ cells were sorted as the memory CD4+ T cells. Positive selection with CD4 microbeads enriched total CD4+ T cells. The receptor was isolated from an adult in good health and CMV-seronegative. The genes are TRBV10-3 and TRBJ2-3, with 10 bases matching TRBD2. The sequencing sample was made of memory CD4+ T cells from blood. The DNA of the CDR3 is TGTGCCATCAGTGAATACGGACTAGCGGAGCGCACAGATACGCAGTATTTT. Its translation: CAISEYGLAERTDTQYF.